Given below is one T cell receptor (beta chain) in context. Only in-frame clones appear in the TCRdb table, and some are missing; sequencing was by immunoSEQ multiplex PCR. The sample carries tens of thousands of clones, under 96% recorded once. V was pared by 0 bases and J by 6 bases, with 12 bases between. The CDR3 totals 15 residues. Germline-derived CDR1 and CDR2 are MNHNY and SVGAGI (reference sequence). This sample was included in a study of technical replicates of blood from a few donors. The material sequenced was T cells isolated from PBMCs. The clonotype originates from a human donor in good health. J is TRBJ2-1 and V is TRBV6-6; no definite D call. The CDR3 here is CASSYSSAPGNEQFF. The CDR3 DNA sequence: TGTGCCAGCAGTTACTCGAGTGCCCCCGGCAATGAGCAGTTCTTC.